Below, 15 T cell receptor beta chains from the same sample are listed, as sequenced in a study of blood T cell repertoires in COVID-19. TCRdb's copy holds only in-frame clones and misses some; the assay was immunoSEQ multiplex PCR. The table shows some 40,000 clones, with 70% to 85% occurring only once. Material: peripheral blood. Receptor source: a woman aged 80 or older with acute or convalescent COVID-19.

The J gene is TRBJ2-2, the V gene TRBV5-6; perhaps TRBD1 as D (5 bases). CDR3 length equals 13 residues. Trimming removed 4 bases from V and 4 bases from J, with 8 bases in between. Germline V gives CDR1 SGHDT, CDR2 YYEEEE. CDR3 nucleotide sequence: TGTGCCAGCAGCCCAGGGTTCACCGGGGAGCTGTTTTTT. Its translation is CASSPGFTGELFF.

The chain employs TRBV7-8 and TRBJ2-7; TRBD2 matches at 9 bases. Germline values: CDR1 SGHVS, CDR2 FQNEAQ. V trimming: 7 bases; J trimming: 1 base; junction bases outside the gene matches: 5. CDR3 length equals 14 residues. CDR3 DNA sequence: TGTGCCAGCACTAGCGGGACTACGTCCTACGAGCAGTACTTC. Amino acid sequence: CASTSGTTSYEQYF.

The chain is built from TRBV3-1 (or the pseudogene TRBV3-2) and TRBJ2-1, with D perhaps matching TRBD2 (5 bases). Germline CDR1 LGHDT, CDR2 YNNKEL (reference sequence). CDR3 length: 16 amino acids. Trimming left V 0 bases short and J 0 bases short, with 9 bases between. The CDR3 DNA follows: TGTGCCAGCAGCCAAGAAAGGCTAGCCTCCTACAATGAGCAGTTCTTC. Translating gives CASSQERLASYNEQFF.

J is TRBJ2-5 and V is TRBV7-8; the D gene is possibly TRBD1 (6 bases). The germline V and J ends were trimmed by 1 base and 4 bases, with 10 bases remaining between them. CDR1 and CDR2 (germline): SGHVS, FQNEAQ. The length of the CDR3 is 14 residues. DNA of the CDR3: TGTGCCAGCAGCTTAGGCTTAGGGGGAGAGACCCAGTACTTC. Protein: CASSLGLGGETQYF.

The chain is built from TRBV5-1 and TRBJ2-7; D is unclear. The CDR3 spans 13 residues. V was shortened by 3 bases and J by 0 bases, with 7 bases between the two germline ends. From germline, CDR1 is SGHRS and CDR2 YFSETQ. CDR3 in amino acids: CASSWAVSYEQYF. DNA of the CDR3: TGCGCCAGCAGCTGGGCAGTCTCCTACGAGCAGTACTTC. Looking up the rest from reference TRBV5-1 and TRBJ2-7 gives the full variable domain: KAGVTQTPRYLIKTRGQQVTLSCSPISGHRSVSWYQQTPGQGLQFLFEYFSETQRNKGNFPGRFSGRQFSNSRSEMNVSTLELGDSALYLCASSWAVSYEQYFGPGTRLTVT.

The V call is TRBV19, the J call TRBJ2-1; 9 nucleotides agree with TRBD2. Germline-derived CDR1 and CDR2 are LNHDA and SQIVND (reference sequence). The junction had 6 bases not matched to a gene; V was cut back by 5 bases and J by 4 bases. The CDR3 totals 15 residues. In DNA, the CDR3 is TGTGCCAGTAGTTCAAACGCGGGAGGGTACAATGAGCAGTTCTTC. The encoded protein is CASSSNAGGYNEQFF. Full variable domain (rest looked up from reference TRBV19 and TRBJ2-1): DGGITQSPKYLFRKEGQNVTLSCEQNLNHDAMYWYRQDPGQGLRLIYYSQIVNDFQKGDIAEGYSVSREKKESFPLTVTSAQKNPTAFYLCASSSNAGGYNEQFFGPGTRLTVL.

This chain connects TRBV6-1 to TRBJ2-2; D unclear. Germline V CDR1 and CDR2: MNHNS, SASEGT. The ends were cut back, 0 bases at V and 3 bases at J, with 5 bases in the middle. This CDR3 is built from 14 residues. CDR3 nucleotide sequence: TGTGCCAGCAGTGAAGCCGAGTACACCGGGGAGCTGTTTTTT. Translation gives CASSEAEYTGELFF.

This clone occurred a few times. V is TRBV6-2 or TRBV6-3 and J is TRBJ1-3; no definite D call. Germline lookup yields CDR1 MNHEY and CDR2 SVGEGT. Trimming took 2 bases from V and 0 from J, leaving 14 bases between them. CDR3 size: 17 residues. CDR3 residues: CASSYEGSAASGNTIYF. The CDR3 DNA reads TGTGCCAGCAGTTACGAAGGGAGCGCGGCCTCTGGAAACACCATATATTTT.

The rearrangement uses TRBV5-1 and TRBJ2-1; 15 bases fit TRBD2. This CDR3 spans 16 amino acids. Trimming removed 3 bases from V and 6 bases from J; junction bases left unmatched: 4. Germline CDR1 reads SGHRS; CDR2 reads YFSETQ. The CDR3 spells CASSSGLAGGGNEQFF. The CDR3 nucleotides are TGCGCCAGCAGCTCGGGACTAGCGGGAGGAGGCAATGAGCAGTTCTTC.

The chain has TRBV18 and TRBJ1-5, with TRBD1 matching 9 bases. After removal of 6 bases from V and 1 base from J, the junction contained 10 bases not matched to a gene. The CDR3 consists of 17 residues. Looked up from germline, CDR1 is KGHSH and CDR2 is LQKENI. The CDR3, as DNA: TGTGCCAGCTCTCGTTGGGCACAGGGGGCGAGCAATCAGCCCCAGCATTTT. Translation: CASSRWAQGASNQPQHF.

The CDR3 coding sequence is TGCGCCAGCAGCTTGGCTCAGGAGGGTTACACCGGGGAGCTGTTTTTT. Translating gives CASSLAQEGYTGELFF. The gene calls are TRBV5-1 and TRBJ2-2, with TRBD2 as a possible D gene (6 bases). The CDR3 runs to 16 residues. Germline loops: CDR1 SGHRS, CDR2 YFSETQ. V lost 0 bases, J lost 3 bases, and 12 bases lay in between.

This chain links TRBV7-9 with TRBJ2-7; no clear D gene. The germline gives CDR1 SEHNR, CDR2 FQNEAQ (reference sequence). Trimming pared 5 bases from V and 5 bases from J, leaving 13 bases between. The length of the CDR3 is 13 residues. The CDR3 protein is CASSPNPNHEQYF. The CDR3 DNA reads TGTGCCAGCAGCCCCAACCCTAACCACGAGCAGTACTTC.

This chain uses TRBV30 with TRBJ2-2, with D maybe TRBD1 (6 bases). With 2 bases removed from V and 0 bases from J, the gap between germline ends came to 13 bases. This CDR3 contains 16 residues. Looked up from germline, CDR1 is GTSNPN and CDR2 is SVGIG (reference sequence). CDR3 DNA: TGTGCCTGGAGTTCACCGGGACAATCGAACACCGGGGAGCTGTTTTTT. Translated: CAWSSPGQSNTGELFF.

The chain couples TRBV13 to TRBJ2-4; TRBD1 is a possible D gene (5 bases). The CDR3 is 15 residues long. Germline V gives CDR1 PRHDT, CDR2 FYEKMQ (reference sequence). V shed 5 bases and J shed 3 bases, with 14 bases lying between them. In DNA form, the CDR3 reads TGTGCCAGCAGCCCCGCAGGGCTAAGCAAAAACATTCAGTACTTC. This translates into CASSPAGLSKNIQYF.

The count of this clone is one. The J gene is TRBJ2-5, the V gene TRBV7-9, with D perhaps matching TRBD1 (5 bases). This CDR3 comprises 13 residues. Per germline, CDR1 SEHNR and CDR2 FQNEAQ (reference sequence). The ends were cut back, 5 bases at V and 2 bases at J, with 9 bases in the middle. The CDR3 coding sequence is TGTGCCAGCAGCCTGTCAGGGCAAGAGACCCAGTACTTC. This codes for CASSLSGQETQYF.